These 21 T cell receptor beta chains came from one sample sequenced in a study of blood T cell repertoires in COVID-19. Generated by immunoSEQ multiplex PCR, the TCRdb table keeps only in-frame clones and is missing some. The data show about 120,000 clones, 85% to 90% seen once. The specimen sequenced was peripheral blood. The receptors come from a woman at least 80 years old with acute or convalescent COVID-19.

The rearrangement joins TRBV3-1 (or the pseudogene TRBV3-2) to TRBJ1-5, with D unclear. Germline CDR1 and CDR2: LGHDT and YNNKEL (reference sequence). This CDR3 has 14 residues. The germline V and J ends were trimmed by 6 bases and 2 bases, with 11 bases remaining between them. CDR3: CASSSSVGNQPQHF. CDR3 nucleotide sequence: TGTGCCAGCAGTAGTTCCGTTGGCAATCAGCCCCAGCATTTT.

This chain joins TRBV5-8 and TRBJ2-5; D is possibly TRBD2 (5 bases). The CDR3 runs to 14 residues. V lost 0 bases and J 5 bases, leaving 11 bases between the germline ends. Germline loops: CDR1 SGHTS, CDR2 YDEGEE. This CDR3 reads CASSLGLSKETQYF. CDR3 sequence (DNA): TGTGCCAGCAGCTTGGGACTATCTAAGGAGACCCAGTACTTC. The full variable domain, with the rest looked up from reference TRBV5-8 and TRBJ2-5, is EAGVTQSPTHLIKTRGQQATLRCSPISGHTSVYWYQQALGLGLQFLLWYDEGEERNRGNFPPRFSGRQFPNYSSELNVNALELEDSALYLCASSLGLSKETQYFGPGTRLLVL.

The gene calls are TRBV5-8 and TRBJ1-2, with a weak D call TRBD1 (5 bases). The germline V gene encodes CDR1 SGHTS and CDR2 YDEGEE. The CDR3 length is 16 residues. The V and J ends lost 1 base and 2 bases respectively, with 15 bases between them. The CDR3 DNA reads as TGTGCCAGCAGCTTGCGCGCCTCCCAGGGCAACTATGGCTACACCTTC. Its translation is CASSLRASQGNYGYTF.

The chain has TRBV11-2 and TRBJ1-2; weak D call: TRBD1 (5 bases). Germline V lookup: CDR1 SGHAT, CDR2 FQNNGV. This CDR3 spans 13 amino acids. Deletions cut 6 bases from V and 6 bases from J, with 14 bases between. The CDR3, as DNA: TGTGCCAGCAGACTGACAGCGACCGATGGCTACACCTTC. As protein: CASRLTATDGYTF. Using reference TRBV11-2 and TRBJ1-2 for the parts outside the CDR3, the full variable domain is EAGVAQSPRYKIIEKRQSVAFWCNPISGHATLYWYQQILGQGPKLLIQFQNNGVVDDSQLPKDRFSAERLKGVDSTLKIQPAKLEDSAVYLCASRLTATDGYTFGSGTRLTVV.

The chain recombines TRBV7-2 with TRBJ2-5; TRBD2 matches 8 bases. J was trimmed by 3 bases and V by 2 bases; bases with no gene match: 5. CDR3 length: 15 amino acids. CDR1 and CDR2 (germline): SGHTA, FQGNSA. The CDR3, as DNA: TGTGCCAGCAGCTTACAACTAGCGGAGGAAGAGACCCAGTACTTC. Protein product: CASSLQLAEEETQYF.

The chain couples TRBV5-1 to TRBJ2-5; the match to TRBD1 covers 9 bases. CDR3 length: 19 amino acids. Germline V CDR1 and CDR2: SGHRS, YFSETQ. V was pared by 0 bases and J by 5 bases, with 17 bases of the junction left unmatched. CDR3: CASSLGTAWNRGHRETQYF. CDR3 DNA: TGCGCCAGCAGCTTGGGTACTGCGTGGAACAGGGGGCATCGTGAGACCCAGTACTTC.

The chain employs TRBV4-1 and TRBJ2-7, with a possible D match to TRBD2 (6 bases). V shed 3 bases and J shed 2 bases, with 8 bases lying between them. Germline-derived CDR1 and CDR2 are MGHRA and YSYEKL. The CDR3 has 13 residues. The CDR3 spells CASSQGGTYEQYF. CDR3 bases: TGCGCCAGCAGCCAGGGGGGAACCTACGAGCAGTACTTC.

The rearrangement uses TRBV12-5 and TRBJ1-2; D is perhaps TRBD1 (6 bases). The germline CDR1 and CDR2 sequences are LGHNT and FRNRAP. The CDR3 is made up of 14 amino acids. The V end was cut by 1 base, the J end by 5 bases, with 11 bases between. The CDR3 protein is CASGLEVRGYGYTF. The CDR3 region has the DNA TGTGCTAGTGGTTTGGAGGTCAGGGGTTATGGCTACACCTTC.

J is TRBJ2-1 and V is TRBV2; a possible D gene is TRBD1 (6 bases). The CDR3 covers 15 residues. Germline CDR1 reads SNHLY; CDR2 reads FYNNEI. V lost 7 bases, J lost 13 bases, and 26 bases lay in between. The CDR3 loop reads CASKLRQVSGLKQFF. CDR3 nucleotide sequence: TGTGCCAGCAAGCTAAGACAGGTATCAGGTCTAAAACAGTTCTTC.

The CDR3 loop reads CASSRVVAEETQYF. CDR3 nucleotides: TGTGCCAGCAGCAGAGTGGTAGCGGAAGAGACCCAGTACTTC. The rearrangement uses TRBV3-1 (or the pseudogene TRBV3-2) and TRBJ2-5; a weak D match, TRBD2 (6 bases). Trimming stripped 5 bases from V and 3 bases from J, with 13 bases between. This CDR3 contains 14 residues. Germline CDR1 reads LGHDT; CDR2 reads YNNKEL (reference sequence).

This chain uses TRBV19 with TRBJ1-2; D is unclear. This CDR3 contains 13 residues. Germline V gene data show CDR1 as LNHDA and CDR2 as SQIVND (reference sequence). V lost 5 bases and J 8 bases, leaving 15 bases between the germline ends. The CDR3 region is CASSQALREGYTF. In DNA, the CDR3 is TGTGCCAGTAGTCAGGCCCTCCGGGAGGGCTACACCTTC.

A note on this clone: The sample holds other DNA sequences that translate to the same CDR3. The rearrangement links TRBV9 to TRBJ2-5, with 7 bases that match TRBD2. Germline-derived CDR1 and CDR2 are SGDLS and YYNGEE. V shed 2 bases, J shed 2 bases, and the junction held 9 bases outside the gene matches. The CDR3 loop spans 16 amino acids. The CDR3: CASSVEGGDYQETQYF. DNA for the CDR3: TGTGCCAGCAGCGTTGAGGGTGGGGACTATCAAGAGACCCAGTACTTC.

The rearrangement links TRBV18 to TRBJ1-3; D ambiguous. Trimming left V 6 bases short and J 8 bases short, with 14 bases between. Germline CDR1 reads KGHSH; CDR2 reads LQKENI. CDR3 size: 13 residues. The CDR3 is CASSYAGWDTIYF. The CDR3 bases are TGTGCCAGCTCGTATGCGGGATGGGACACCATATATTTT.

The chain combines TRBV20-1 with TRBJ1-1; D is ambiguous. Germline V gives CDR1 DFQATT, CDR2 SNEGSKA (reference sequence). The germline V and J ends were trimmed by 6 bases and 11 bases, with 16 bases remaining between them. The CDR3 is made up of 11 amino acids. This CDR3 reads CSAKLRVLAFF. The CDR3 nucleotides are TGCAGTGCCAAGTTACGGGTTCTCGCTTTCTTT.

The chain carries TRBV23-1 and TRBJ1-5; 8 positions agree with TRBD1. TRBV23-1 is labeled an ORF, and its function is uncertain. There are 18 residues in the CDR3. J was trimmed by 0 bases and V by 0 bases; bases with no gene match: 7. Here the CDR3 DNA reads TGCGCCAGCAGTCAATCTCCAGGGGGCGCATATAGCAATCAGCCCCAGCATTTT. It is translated as CASSQSPGGAYSNQPQHF.

This rearrangement joins TRBV5-6 to TRBJ1-6, with 8 bases matching TRBD1. Trimming cost V 2 bases and J 10 bases; bases outside gene matches: 8. The CDR3 covers 15 residues. Germline V gene sequence: CDR1 SGHDT, CDR2 YYEEEE. The CDR3 loop is CASSLRTGKFSPLHF. For the CDR3, the DNA is TGTGCCAGCAGCTTAAGGACAGGGAAGTTCTCACCCCTCCACTTT.

The genes are TRBV10-3 and TRBJ1-2; 10 nucleotides align to TRBD1. CDR1 and CDR2 (germline): ENHRY, SYGVKD. The V gene end was trimmed by 6 bases and the J gene end by 3 bases; junction bases not matched to a gene: 4. The CDR3 is 14 residues long. The CDR3 sequence: CAISETGGDYGYTF. CDR3 coding DNA: TGTGCCATCAGCGAGACAGGGGGCGACTATGGCTACACCTTC.

The chain recombines TRBV6-4 with TRBJ1-5, with 7 bases that match TRBD1. V was pared by 4 bases and J by 0 bases, with 6 bases of the junction left unmatched. CDR1 is MRHNA, CDR2 SNTAGT, per germline. CDR3 length: 16 amino acids. The CDR3 is CASSVSDRVSNQPQHF. The DNA for the CDR3 is TGTGCCAGCAGTGTCAGCGACAGGGTTAGCAATCAGCCCCAGCATTTT.

The rearrangement links TRBV5-1 to TRBJ2-3; possibly TRBD1 for D (5 bases). The V end lost 0 bases, the J end lost 6 bases, and 14 bases lay between the germline ends. This CDR3 is 15 amino acids long. CDR1 is SGHRS, CDR2 YFSETQ, per germline. The CDR3 DNA is TGCGCCAGCAGCTTGGGCCAGGGAATAATTGATACGCAGTATTTT. Its translation is CASSLGQGIIDTQYF.

J is TRBJ1-1 and V is TRBV4-1; D remains unclear. This CDR3 is 13 amino acids long. Per germline, CDR1 MGHRA and CDR2 YSYEKL. Trimming stripped 1 base from V and 7 bases from J, with 10 bases between. CDR3 protein: CASSQGGLFEAFF. CDR3 DNA: TGCGCCAGCAGCCAAGGAGGGCTTTTTGAAGCTTTCTTT.

The chain has TRBV28 and TRBJ1-5; TRBD1 matches 7 bases. V was clipped by 5 bases and J by 7 bases; unmatched bases: 8. In germline, CDR1 is MDHEN, CDR2 SYDVKM. The CDR3 totals 14 residues. This CDR3 reads CASSGGGLGQPQHF. CDR3 nucleotide sequence: TGTGCCAGCAGTGGAGGGGGCTTGGGCCAGCCCCAGCATTTT.